One sample yielded the 24 T cell receptor beta chains listed below, sequenced in a study of CD8+ T cells in alopecia areata. Alopecia areata patients provided lesional scalp punch biopsies and peripheral blood, both collected for the study. cDNA prepared by RNA extraction and subsequent reverse transcription served as the template for sequencing. The repertoire was sequenced with immunoSEQ multiplex PCR; TCRdb's copy has only in-frame clones and lacks some. The table includes roughly 6,000 clones, around 60% detected once. Sequenced material: skin. The receptors originated from a human donor with alopecia areata.

The J gene is TRBJ2-1, the V gene TRBV7-9; 10 nucleotides line up with TRBD2. Germline V CDR1 and CDR2: SEHNR, FQNEAQ (reference sequence). V shed 0 bases and J 6 bases; nucleotides not matched to a gene: 2. The CDR3 length is 15 residues. The CDR3 nucleotides are TGTGCCAGCAGCTTAGCGCTAGCGGGGGCCAATGAGCAGTTCTTC. Its translation: CASSLALAGANEQFF.

This clone was detected only a few times. This chain uses TRBV7-8 with TRBJ2-2, with 9 bases matching TRBD2. Losses at the gene ends were 3 bases for V and 4 bases for J; bases not matched to a gene: 3. Germline V gives CDR1 SGHVS, CDR2 FQNEAQ. There are 15 residues in the CDR3. CDR3: CASSFASGATGELFF. The CDR3 coding sequence is TGTGCCAGCAGCTTCGCTAGCGGGGCCACCGGGGAGCTGTTTTTT.

The J gene is TRBJ2-5, the V gene TRBV6-1, with 9 bases matching TRBD2. Judging by the DNA end, TRBJ2-7 fits better; the J call may be wrong. CDR1 and CDR2 from the germline V gene are MNHNS and SASEGT. The CDR3 consists of 15 residues. The DNA for the CDR3 is TGTGCCAGCTCTCCGGCGGGAGGGAGCTCCTACGAGCAGTACTTC. The encoded protein is CASSPAGGSSYEQYF.

This chain connects TRBV14 to TRBJ2-6, with 8 bases lining up with TRBD1. The ends lost 5 bases at V and 4 bases at J; junction bases unmatched: 7. Germline-derived CDR1 and CDR2 are SGHDN and FVKESK. The CDR3 runs 16 residues. The DNA of the CDR3 is TGTGCCAGCAGCTCCTGGACAGGGACCGGGGCCAACGTCCTGACTTTC. Protein: CASSSWTGTGANVLTF.

The chain links TRBV9 to TRBJ2-7, with D perhaps matching TRBD1 (5 bases). Trimming pared 0 bases from V and 5 bases from J, leaving 15 bases between. CDR1 and CDR2 (germline): SGDLS, YYNGEE. The CDR3 spans 15 residues. The CDR3 here is CASSVGWQGHHEQYF. The CDR3 region has the DNA TGTGCCAGCAGCGTAGGGTGGCAGGGCCACCACGAGCAGTACTTC.

This clone turned up a few times. The chain couples TRBV7-3 to TRBJ2-1; D is ambiguous. Deletions cut 0 bases from V and 7 bases from J, with 13 bases between. From germline, CDR1 is SGHTA and CDR2 FQGTGA. The CDR3 spans 15 residues. The CDR3 here is CASSLTGPNGNEQFF. CDR3 nucleotide sequence: TGTGCCAGCAGCTTAACTGGGCCTAACGGGAATGAGCAGTTCTTC.

This chain uses TRBV29-1 with TRBJ2-5; D gene unclear. The V end was cut by 4 bases, the J end by 2 bases, with 11 bases between. CDR1 and CDR2 (germline): SQVTM, ANQGSEA. CDR3 size: 13 residues. The CDR3 is CSVGQATQETQYF. CDR3 bases: TGCAGCGTTGGGCAGGCGACACAAGAGACCCAGTACTTC. The full variable domain, in which reference TRBV29-1 and TRBJ2-5 provide the parts outside the CDR3, is SAVISQKPSRDICQRGTSLTIQCQVDSQVTMMFWYRQQPGQSLTLIATANQGSEATYESGFVIDKFPISRPNLTFSTLTVSNMSPEDSSIYLCSVGQATQETQYFGPGTRLLVL.

The chain is built from TRBV5-4 and TRBJ2-2, with 8 bases aligning to TRBD2. In germline, CDR1 is SGHNT, CDR2 YYREEE (reference sequence). The CDR3 runs to 16 residues. Unmatched junction bases numbered 5, after V lost 2 bases and J lost 2 bases. The CDR3 nucleotides read TGTGCCAGCAGCTTCCCCAGCGGGGGTAACACCGGGGAGCTGTTTTTT. Residues: CASSFPSGGNTGELFF.

The chain links TRBV2 to TRBJ1-1, with 9 bases aligning to TRBD1. J lost 0 bases, V lost 10 bases, and 27 bases had no gene match. Germline lookup yields CDR1 SNHLY and CDR2 FYNNEI. CDR3 length equals 21 residues. CDR3 nucleotide sequence: TGTGCCATCGACAGGGGGGAGGCTTGGCTCTACTTTTCGAAGTTGAACACTGAAGCTTTCTTT. Amino acid sequence: CAIDRGEAWLYFSKLNTEAFF. Full variable domain (rest looked up from reference TRBV2 and TRBJ1-1): EPEVTQTPSHQVTQMGQEVILRCVPISNHLYFYWYRQILGQKVEFLVSFYNNEISEKSEIFDDQFSVERPDGSNFTLKIRSTKLEDSAMYFCAIDRGEAWLYFSKLNTEAFFGQGTRLTVV.

Sample share makes this clone medium-sized. The chain combines TRBV29-1 with TRBJ2-1, with TRBD1 matching over 7 bases. V gave up 7 bases and J gave up 4 bases; unmatched junction bases: 7. CDR1 and CDR2 (germline): SQVTM, ANQGSEA. This CDR3 is 13 amino acids long. CDR3 residues: CSGGDSYYNEQFF. Written as DNA, the CDR3 is TGCAGCGGAGGGGACAGCTATTACAATGAGCAGTTCTTC.

V is TRBV29-1 and J is TRBJ2-4; D may match TRBD1 or TRBD2 (5 bases each). The ends were cut back, 4 bases at V and 2 bases at J, with 9 bases in the middle. The CDR3 runs 13 residues. The V gene's germline CDR1 is SQVTM and CDR2 ANQGSEA. The CDR3 nucleotides read TGCAGCGTTGTTGGGGGATCCAAAAACATTCAGTACTTC. This codes for CSVVGGSKNIQYF.

The J gene is TRBJ1-1, the V gene TRBV4-1, with a tentative D call TRBD1 (6 bases). Trimming took off 0 bases at V and 5 bases at J, with 19 bases between the two ends. The CDR3 is made up of 17 amino acids. From germline, CDR1 is MGHRA and CDR2 YSYEKL. The CDR3 loop is CASSQDNPGQGQTEAFF. Here the CDR3 DNA reads TGCGCCAGCAGCCAAGATAACCCCGGCCAGGGACAAACTGAAGCTTTCTTT.

J is TRBJ2-1 and V is TRBV4-2; the match to TRBD2 covers 10 bases. CDR1 is LGHNA and CDR2 is YNFKEQ in the germline V gene. V shed 0 bases and J 5 bases; nucleotides not matched to a gene: 7. The CDR3 contains 17 residues. The CDR3 DNA reads TGTGCCAGCAGCCAAGAGGTTCTAGCGGGAGTGGACAATGAGCAGTTCTTC. This translates into CASSQEVLAGVDNEQFF.

J is TRBJ1-1 and V is TRBV30; D remains unclear. Germline V gene sequence: CDR1 GTSNPN, CDR2 SVGIG (reference sequence). V gave up 5 bases and J gave up 1 base, with 11 bases separating them. The CDR3 loop spans 13 amino acids. In DNA form, the CDR3 reads TGTGCCTGGTGGAAGGCACGGAACACTGAAGCTTTCTTT. This gives the protein CAWWKARNTEAFF.

This rearrangement joins TRBV28 to TRBJ2-5, with unresolved D. This CDR3 spans 12 amino acids. The V gene's germline CDR1 is MDHEN and CDR2 SYDVKM. V was shortened by 4 bases and J by 6 bases, with 9 bases between the two germline ends. CDR3 region: CASSSLMKTQYF. In DNA, the CDR3 is TGTGCCAGCAGTTCCCTGATGAAGACCCAGTACTTC.

CDR3 in DNA: TGTGCCAGCAGCTTCCAATTGACAGGCCCTAACTATGGCTACACCTTC. Translating it yields CASSFQLTGPNYGYTF. The chain recombines TRBV7-3 with TRBJ1-2; D might be TRBD1 (6 bases). Germline loops: CDR1 SGHTA, CDR2 FQGTGA. The CDR3 runs 16 residues. The V end was cut by 3 bases, the J end by 0 bases, with 14 bases between.

This chain joins TRBV6-5 and TRBJ2-7; 7 bases map to TRBD2. CDR3 size: 15 residues. Germline V gene sequence: CDR1 MNHEY, CDR2 SVGAGI. With V trimmed by 4 bases and J by 4 bases, 10 bases remained unmatched. CDR3 sequence (DNA): TGTGCCAGCAGTTCCGCTTTAGAGGGAGGGTACGAGCAGTACTTC. This sequence encodes CASSSALEGGYEQYF.

This clone showed up just a few times. This chain connects TRBV5-1 to TRBJ1-1, with 7 bases that match TRBD1. Trimming at V came to 3 bases and at J to 1 base, leaving 3 bases not matched to a gene. Per the germline V gene, CDR1 is SGHRS and CDR2 is YFSETQ. The CDR3 sequence is 14 residues long. This CDR3 reads CASSWGTANTEAFF. The CDR3 DNA reads TGCGCCAGCAGCTGGGGGACAGCGAACACTGAAGCTTTCTTT.

This clone was seen only a few times. This likely came from a read error, as a far larger clone is one base away. The sample holds other DNA sequences that translate to the same CDR3. Here the CDR3 reads CASSRGKAYEQYF. The CDR3 DNA reads TGCGCGAGCAGCCGAGGCAAGGCCTACGAGCAGTACTTC. This chain connects TRBV5-1 to TRBJ2-7; D gene uncertain. Germline V lookup: CDR1 SGHRS, CDR2 YFSETQ. The CDR3 sequence is 13 residues long.

The rearrangement uses TRBV27 and TRBJ2-1; 7 bases match TRBD2. Germline CDR1 and CDR2: MNHEY and SMNVEV (reference sequence). The CDR3 has 15 amino acids. Unmatched junction bases numbered 10, after V lost 6 bases and J lost 5 bases. In DNA form, the CDR3 reads TGTGCCAGCAGCCTCAACGCGGGAGCCAACAATGAGCAGTTCTTC. Translation gives CASSLNAGANNEQFF.

The J gene is TRBJ1-2, the V gene TRBV19, with D possibly TRBD1 on 5 matching bases. V was cut by 8 bases and J by 7 bases, with 17 bases left in between. In germline, CDR1 is LNHDA, CDR2 SQIVND (reference sequence). The CDR3 is 13 amino acids. The chain's CDR3 is CASLTAGTSGYTF. The CDR3 nucleotides are TGTGCCAGTCTCACAGCAGGGACGAGTGGCTACACCTTC.

This chain links TRBV5-1 with TRBJ2-7, with D possibly being TRBD2 (6 bases). Germline loops: CDR1 SGHRS, CDR2 YFSETQ. The CDR3 runs 14 residues. V was clipped by 4 bases and J by 5 bases, with 16 bases between them. CDR3 sequence: CASSLQGGPDEQYF. The CDR3 bases are TGCGCCAGCAGCCTCCAGGGAGGACCGGACGAGCAGTACTTC.

The J gene is TRBJ1-4, the V gene TRBV29-1; 10 bases match TRBD1. CDR3 length equals 13 residues. V trimming: 4 bases; J trimming: 8 bases; junction bases outside the gene matches: 4. The germline CDR1 and CDR2 sequences are SQVTM and ANQGSEA. The CDR3 here is CSVGGTGDEKLFF. The CDR3 coding sequence is TGCAGCGTTGGAGGGACAGGGGACGAAAAACTGTTTTTT.

The chain is built from TRBV5-1 and TRBJ2-3, with 8 bases fitting TRBD2. Germline CDR1 is SGHRS and CDR2 is YFSETQ. V lost 4 bases to trimming and J lost 5 bases; unmatched junction nucleotides: 15. The CDR3 spans 17 residues. The CDR3 region has the DNA TGCGCCAGCAGCCGCGCCCAAGCGGGGGAGGGTGAAGATACGCAGTATTTT. This encodes CASSRAQAGEGEDTQYF.